These 11 T cell receptor beta chains originate from one sample sequenced in a study of T cells in Graves' hyperthyroidism and ophthalmopathy. Regions amplified from RNA transcripts were the TCR beta CDR3 regions. HTBI primers were the set used in a first-round RT-PCR of the TCR CDR3. TCRdb ran MiXCR on the multiplex PCR reads and lists one entry per CDR3 protein. Among about 740,000 distinct CDR3 sequences listed, 14% were seen once. Sample: blood. The origin of the receptors is a woman between 18 and 29 years old with Graves' hyperthyroidism.

This clonotype was counted a few times. The CDR3 bases are TGCGCCAGCAGCCAAGAGGCCCCAAGCAATCAGCCCCAGCATTTT. Translated, it gives CASSQEAPSNQPQHF. V gene TRBV4-1 combines with J gene TRBJ1-5; D ambiguous. The V end was cut by 0 bases, the J end by 1 base, with 7 bases between. The germline gives CDR1 MGHRA, CDR2 YSYEKL. This CDR3 has 15 residues.

V gene TRBV28 combines with J gene TRBJ2-5, with 7 bases that match TRBD1. The CDR3 runs 17 residues. Trimming cost V 4 bases and J 5 bases; bases outside gene matches: 16. Germline V gives CDR1 MDHEN, CDR2 SYDVKM. The CDR3 sequence: CASSYPFEGGASETQYF. As DNA, the CDR3 is TGTGCCAGCAGTTACCCCTTTGAAGGGGGCGCGTCGGAGACCCAGTACTTC.

This clonotype was recorded once. V gene TRBV28 combines with J gene TRBJ1-5; 10 bases match TRBD1. Trimming removed 3 bases from V and 15 bases from J; junction bases left unmatched: 5. The CDR3 is 12 amino acids. CDR1 and CDR2 from the germline V gene are MDHEN and SYDVKM. The CDR3 loop is CASSFSGDRGHF. The CDR3 DNA reads TGTGCCAGCAGTTTTTCCGGGGACAGGGGGCATTTT.

This clonotype was recorded a few times. The rearrangement uses TRBV6-5 and TRBJ1-1; perhaps TRBD1 as D (5 bases). The CDR3 is 13 residues long. Per germline, CDR1 MNHEY and CDR2 SVGAGI. Trimming removed 2 bases from V and 5 bases from J, with 9 bases in between. The CDR3 DNA follows: TGTGCCAGCAGTTACGGTTGGGGGACTGAAGCTTTCTTT. Translation gives CASSYGWGTEAFF.

J is TRBJ2-3 and V is TRBV7-9, with 7 bases aligning to TRBD1. After removal of 6 bases from V and 2 bases from J, the junction contained 11 bases not matched to a gene. Germline V CDR1 and CDR2: SEHNR, FQNEAQ (reference sequence). CDR3 length: 16 residues. DNA for the CDR3: TGTGCCAGCAGTACCGGGACAGCGATGTTCACAGATACGCAGTATTTT. Protein product: CASSTGTAMFTDTQYF.

This clonotype occurred many times. This sequence joins TRBV7-9 and TRBJ2-7; D assignment may be TRBD1 or TRBD2 (5 bases each). The CDR3 has 13 residues. The germline V and J ends were trimmed by 1 base and 5 bases, with 9 bases remaining between them. Germline values: CDR1 SEHNR, CDR2 FQNEAQ (reference sequence). This chain's CDR3 is CASSLVEGNEQYF. DNA for the CDR3: TGTGCCAGCAGCTTAGTCGAGGGGAACGAGCAGTACTTC.

This chain joins TRBV4-1 and TRBJ1-2, with D unclear. The CDR3 sequence is 12 residues long. Germline CDR1 reads MGHRA; CDR2 reads YSYEKL. V lost 0 bases and J 8 bases, leaving 7 bases between the germline ends. The CDR3 here is CASSQDLGGYTF. CDR3 DNA: TGCGCCAGCAGCCAAGATTTAGGGGGCTACACCTTC.

This clonotype appeared many times. V gene TRBV4-3 combines with J gene TRBJ1-1; D not resolved. Trimming stripped 1 base from V and 5 bases from J, with 11 bases between. CDR3 length: 14 residues. Germline assignment: CDR1 LGHNA and CDR2 YSLEER. CDR3 coding DNA: TGCGCCAGCAGCCAAGGGAGGGAAGTAACTGAAGCTTTCTTT. Amino acids: CASSQGREVTEAFF.

The table lists this clonotype with many counts. This chain joins TRBV28 and TRBJ2-7; no reliable D call. The CDR3 has 12 residues. V dropped 6 bases and J dropped 3 bases, with 9 bases sitting between them. Germline V gene sequence: CDR1 MDHEN, CDR2 SYDVKM. CDR3 loop: CASRGSFYEQYF. DNA for the CDR3: TGTGCCAGCAGGGGAAGCTTCTACGAGCAGTACTTC.

This clonotype was seen many times. The chain joins TRBV3-1 to TRBJ1-6; tentative D call: TRBD1 (5 bases). Trimming took 4 bases from V and 7 from J, leaving 14 bases between them. CDR3 length: 15 residues. Germline V gives CDR1 LGHDT, CDR2 YNNKEL (reference sequence). The CDR3 is CASSLTGLRNSPLHF. CDR3 nucleotides: TGTGCCAGCAGCCTGACGGGACTCCGGAATTCACCCCTCCACTTT. The full variable domain, with the rest looked up from reference TRBV3-1 and TRBJ1-6, is DTAVSQTPKYLVTQMGNDKSIKCEQNLGHDTMYWYKQDSKKFLKIMFSYNNKELIINETVPNRFSPKSPDKAHLNLHINSLELGDSAVYFCASSLTGLRNSPLHFGNGTRLTVT.

This clonotype was detected only a few times. The chain is built from TRBV6-4 and TRBJ1-2; D remains unclear. In germline, CDR1 is MRHNA, CDR2 SNTAGT. The ends were cut back, 2 bases at V and 8 bases at J, with 18 bases in the middle. The CDR3 has 15 amino acids. CDR3 region: CASSDGRSGIGGYTF. CDR3 in DNA: TGTGCCAGCAGTGACGGGCGGTCGGGAATTGGAGGCTACACCTTC.